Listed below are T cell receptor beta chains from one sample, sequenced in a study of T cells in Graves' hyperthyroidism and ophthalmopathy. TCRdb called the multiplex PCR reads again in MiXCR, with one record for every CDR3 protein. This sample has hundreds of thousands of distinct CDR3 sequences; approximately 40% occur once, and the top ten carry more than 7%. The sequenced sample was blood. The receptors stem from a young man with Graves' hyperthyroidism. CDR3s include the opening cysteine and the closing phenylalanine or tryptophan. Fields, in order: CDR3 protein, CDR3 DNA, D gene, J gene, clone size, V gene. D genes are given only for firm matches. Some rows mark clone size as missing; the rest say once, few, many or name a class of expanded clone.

CDR3 protein: CASSNNGREAFF; CDR3 DNA: TGTGCCAGCAGCAACAACGGGAGAGAAGCTTTCTTT; D gene: .; J gene: TRBJ1-1; clone size: few; V gene: TRBV5-4
CDR3 protein: CATSGTENTGELFF; CDR3 DNA: TGTGCCACCAGTGGGACGGAGAACACCGGGGAGCTGTTTTTT; D gene: .; J gene: TRBJ2-2; clone size: many; V gene: TRBV24-1
CDR3 protein: CASSIKWNTEAFF; CDR3 DNA: TGTGCCAGTAGTATTAAGTGGAACACTGAAGCTTTCTTT; D gene: .; J gene: TRBJ1-1; clone size: many; V gene: TRBV19
CDR3 protein: CASMQVPEETQYF; CDR3 DNA: TGTGCCAGCATGCAGGTCCCTGAGGAGACCCAGTACTTC; D gene: .; J gene: TRBJ2-5; clone size: .; V gene: TRBV2
CDR3 protein: CASSQELGGTQYF; CDR3 DNA: TGCGCCAGCAGCCAAGAGCTCGGAGGGACCCAGTACTTC; D gene: .; J gene: TRBJ2-5; clone size: few; V gene: TRBV4-1
CDR3 protein: CSVDAGTEAFF; CDR3 DNA: TGCAGCGTTGACGCAGGGACTGAAGCTTTCTTT; D gene: .; J gene: TRBJ1-1; clone size: many; V gene: TRBV29-1
CDR3 protein: CASSYRDTNTEAFF; CDR3 DNA: TGTGCCAGCAGTTACAGGGATACGAACACTGAAGCTTTCTTT; D gene: .; J gene: TRBJ1-1; clone size: few; V gene: TRBV6-5
CDR3 protein: CASNSRSLYGQYF; CDR3 DNA: TGTGCCAGCAATTCCAGGTCCCTCTACGGGCAGTACTTC; D gene: .; J gene: TRBJ2-7; clone size: .; V gene: TRBV2
CDR3 protein: CASSLTGNQDSPLHF; CDR3 DNA: TGTGCCAGCAGTCTAACCGGAAACCAGGATTCACCCCTCCACTTT; D gene: .; J gene: TRBJ1-6; clone size: many; V gene: TRBV7-3
CDR3 protein: CAIGPRGEETQHF; CDR3 DNA: TGTGCCATCGGGCCTAGGGGAGAAGAGACCCAGCATTTT; D gene: .; J gene: TRBJ1-5; clone size: .; V gene: TRBV10-3
CDR3 protein: CASRTSGIAGNTIYF; CDR3 DNA: TGTGCCAGCAGGACCTCGGGAATAGCGGGAAACACCATATATTTT; D gene: .; J gene: TRBJ1-3; clone size: few; V gene: TRBV12-3/TRBV12-4
CDR3 protein: CASSIDRERSGELFF; CDR3 DNA: TGTGCCAGTAGTATAGATCGGGAGAGGAGCGGGGAGCTGTTTTTT; D gene: .; J gene: TRBJ2-2; clone size: .; V gene: TRBV19